The TCR beta chain under discussion was sequenced for a study of CD8 T cells in Susac syndrome. Only a few counts were recorded for this clonotype. Reverse transcription of roughly 0.5 to 1 ug RNA was carried out with random hexamers. TCRdb re-called the immunoSEQ multiplex PCR reads with MiXCR, one entry per CDR3 protein. The table has about 150,000 distinct CDR3 sequences, approximately 95% seen once. With 6 bases removed from V and 6 bases from J, the gap between germline ends came to 12 bases. Per the germline V gene, CDR1 is SGHAT and CDR2 is FQNNGV. The CDR3 has 14 residues. From blood CD8+ and CD4+ T cells, TCR beta sequences were generated. Negative isolation was used for CD8+ and CD4+ T cells, and FACS enrichment was applied to TEMRA cells.

The TCR originated in a human donor with Susac syndrome. The chain is built from TRBV11-2 and TRBJ1-6; perhaps TRBD1 as D (6 bases). Material: CD4+ T cells from PBMCs. Here the CDR3 reads CASSSTGGNSPLHF. The CDR3 coding sequence is TGTGCCAGCAGTTCGACAGGTGGTAATTCACCCCTCCACTTT.